The rows below give T cell receptor beta chains drawn from one sample of a study of T-cell memory formation after mild COVID-19. TCRdb used MiXCR to reprocess the 5' RACE reads, holding one entry per CDR3 protein. The sample has 100,000 to 120,000 distinct CDR3 sequences; approximately 22% are singletons. Input material: PBMCs or a T cell subset sorted from them (not recorded which). These receptors originate from a man in his late teens or twenties who had mild COVID-19 (a few samples of this study predate the infection). Cell type and time point are not known. CDR3s include the opening cysteine and the closing phenylalanine or tryptophan. Each record gives: clone size, J gene, V gene, D gene, CDR3 DNA, CDR3 protein. D genes are given only for firm matches. A clone size is listed for some rows: how often the clone was seen (once, few, many), or a class if it is expanded.

NA TRBJ2-3 TRBV7-9 NA TGTGCCAGCAGCGGCGCCAAGGATACTCGCACAGATACGCAGTATTTT CASSGAKDTRTDTQYF
NA TRBJ2-2 TRBV6-2/TRBV6-3 NA TGTGCCAGCATACGACCAGGGGAGAACACCGGGGAGCTGTTTTTT CASIRPGENTGELFF
few TRBJ2-7 TRBV15 NA TGTGCCACCAGCAGAGATAGGCCAGGGCATGAGCAGTACTTC CATSRDRPGHEQYF
NA TRBJ2-7 TRBV12-3/TRBV12-4 TRBD1 TGTGCCAGCAGTTTCGGACAGGGGGAAAGCTCCTACGAGCAGTACTTC CASSFGQGESSYEQYF
few TRBJ2-1 TRBV29-1 TRBD1 TGCAGCGTTCCGGGAGGACAGGGGAAGGGTGAGCAGTTCTTC CSVPGGQGKGEQFF
NA TRBJ1-1 TRBV3-1 NA TGTGCCAGCAGCCCAACGCCCCAGGTTGAAGCTTTCTTT CASSPTPQVEAFF
NA TRBJ1-6 TRBV5-1 NA TGCGCCAGCACTGAACAGCCCTATAATTCACCCCTCCACTTT CASTEQPYNSPLHF
NA TRBJ1-2 TRBV7-9 NA TGTGCCAGCAACGAGGGGTCGTCTAACTATGGCTACACCTTC CASNEGSSNYGYTF
NA TRBJ2-3 TRBV7-9 NA TGTGCCAGCGGACCAGGGGCCCATAGCACAGATACGCAGTATTTT CASGPGAHSTDTQYF
NA TRBJ2-2 TRBV7-6 TRBD1 TGTGCCAGCAGCTCTGGACAGGTTGTCGTCCCCGGGGAGCTGTTTTTT CASSSGQVVVPGELFF
NA TRBJ1-4 TRBV12-3/TRBV12-4 NA TGTGCCAGCAGTCGACAGCACCACGACACTAATGAAAAACTGTTTTTT CASSRQHHDTNEKLFF
NA TRBJ1-4 TRBV7-2 NA TGTGCCAGCAGCTTGGGGGGGTCTTGGGAAAAACTGTTTTTT CASSLGGSWEKLFF
NA TRBJ2-1 TRBV4-3 NA TGCGCCAGCAGCCAAGAATGGGTGACCTTCTCCGAGCAGTTCTTC CASSQEWVTFSEQFF
many TRBJ2-7 TRBV3-1 TRBD2 TGTGCCAGCAGCCAAATTCTAGCGGGGAACGAGCAGTACTTC CASSQILAGNEQYF